Reported below is one T cell receptor (beta chain). Which antigen it targets is not known. Qualities for individual bases were not recorded, and no much larger clone is one base off. As encoded in the germline V gene, CDR1 is SQVTM while CDR2 is ANQGSEA. The CDR3 numbers 11 residues from cysteine through phenylalanine. Just the 33-base CDR3 DNA is kept, in frame starting at base 1. V ends up 7 bases short and J 6 bases short, with an unmatched junction base count of 5. The data are from a study of technical replicates of blood from four donors (dated by TCRdb to about 2017). The library was generated by the immunoSEQ multiplex PCR assay. TCRdb limited this immuneACCESS table to in-frame rearrangements with V and J called. A share of clones is missing; checked studies link under half to unresolved V genes, and the rest is unexplained. In all, the sample holds about 67,000 clones, and around 97% of those were seen once. The top ten clones comprise approximately 0.3% of the sample.

This clonotype was obtained from a human donor in good health. Recombination connected TRBV29-1 to TRBJ1-2; 7 nucleotides in the junction match TRBD1. The sample taken for sequencing was T cells isolated from PBMCs. Here is the DNA: TGCAGCGGAGGGGGCCCCCATGGCTACACCTTC. It translates as CSGGGPHGYTF.